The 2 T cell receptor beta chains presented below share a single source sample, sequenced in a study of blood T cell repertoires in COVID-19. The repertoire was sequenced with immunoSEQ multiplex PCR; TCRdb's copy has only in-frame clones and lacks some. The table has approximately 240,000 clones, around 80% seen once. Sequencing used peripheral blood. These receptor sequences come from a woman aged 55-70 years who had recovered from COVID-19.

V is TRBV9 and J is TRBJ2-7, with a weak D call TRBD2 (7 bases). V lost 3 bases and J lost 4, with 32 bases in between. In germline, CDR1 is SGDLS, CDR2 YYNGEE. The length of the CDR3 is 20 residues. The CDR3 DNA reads TGTGCCAGCAGCGAGCGGGGTAGTTCCCCACCGGGACAAGCCCATTACGAGCAGTACTTC. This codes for CASSERGSSPPGQAHYEQYF.

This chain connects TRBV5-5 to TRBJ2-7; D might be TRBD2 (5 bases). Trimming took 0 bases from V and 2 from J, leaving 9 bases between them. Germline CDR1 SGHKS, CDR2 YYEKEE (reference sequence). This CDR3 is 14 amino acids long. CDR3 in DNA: TGTGCCAGCAGCTTGGGCGACGGGGCCTACGAGCAGTACTTC. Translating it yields CASSLGDGAYEQYF.